Listed here are 15 T cell receptor beta chains from one sample, sequenced in a study of vaccination and CD4 T cells after COVID-19. Their target antigens are unknown. Treatment described: approximately 11-day PBMC culture with coronavirus spike peptide pools or control peptides (ViraFEST assay). The Oncomine TCR Beta short-read assay sequenced DNA from cultured CD4+ T cells. One entry per CDR3 protein results from TCRdb running MiXCR on the PCR reads. The sample lists some 10,000 distinct CDR3 sequences, 31% occurring once. Sequences were obtained from CD4+ T cells from blood, cultured in vitro. The receptors were gathered from a human donor who had recovered from COVID-19.

The V call is TRBV7-2, the J call TRBJ1-4; D may be TRBD1 (6 bases). CDR1 is SGHTA and CDR2 is FQGNSA in the germline V gene. V was trimmed by 4 bases and J by 7 bases, leaving 16 bases between them. CDR3 size: 15 residues. The CDR3 loop reads CASSSWGAGAEKLFF. For the CDR3, the DNA is TGTGCCAGCAGCTCATGGGGGGCGGGGGCTGAAAAACTGTTTTTT.

This clonotype has only a few counts. The chain joins TRBV7-9 to TRBJ1-6; D is uncertain. With 4 bases removed from V and 2 bases from J, the gap between germline ends came to 9 bases. The length of the CDR3 is 15 residues. CDR1 and CDR2 from the germline V gene are SEHNR and FQNEAQ (reference sequence). The CDR3 DNA sequence: TGTGCCAGCAGCTCAAGGGAGACCTATAATTCACCCCTCCACTTT. Translated, it gives CASSSRETYNSPLHF.

This clonotype was detected only a few times. The rearrangement links TRBV11-3 to TRBJ1-5; D is unclear. The V gene's germline CDR1 is SGHNT and CDR2 YENEEA. The CDR3 consists of 13 residues. V gave up 2 bases and J gave up 5 bases, with 7 bases separating them. CDR3 region: CASSLSPDQPQHF. The DNA for the CDR3 is TGTGCCAGCAGCTTATCGCCCGATCAGCCCCAGCATTTT. Together with reference TRBV11-3 and TRBJ1-5, the CDR3 gives the full variable domain: EAGVVQSPRYKIIEKKQPVAFWCNPISGHNTLYWYLQNLGQGPELLIRYENEEAVDDSQLPKDRFSAERLKGVDSTLKIQPAELGDSAVYLCASSLSPDQPQHFGDGTRLSIL.

The V gene is TRBV7-6, the J gene TRBJ2-2, with 9 bases identical to TRBD1. CDR3 length: 18 amino acids. Germline CDR1 and CDR2: SGHVS and FNYEAQ. J lost 4 bases, V lost 5 bases, and 14 bases had no gene match. Here the CDR3 reads CASSISVGTGSVTGELFF. The CDR3 DNA sequence: TGTGCCAGCAGCATCAGTGTGGGGACAGGGAGTGTCACCGGGGAGCTGTTTTTT.

This rearrangement joins TRBV4-1 to TRBJ2-7, with a tentative D call TRBD2 (5 bases). CDR3 length: 15 amino acids. From germline, CDR1 is MGHRA and CDR2 YSYEKL. The V gene lost 1 base and the J gene lost 3 bases, with 13 bases spanning the gap. The CDR3 loop is CASSQGTSLDYEQYF. The DNA for the CDR3 is TGCGCCAGCAGCCAAGGGACTTCGTTGGACTACGAGCAGTACTTC.

A few counts support this clonotype. This chain uses TRBV19 with TRBJ1-2, with a weak D call TRBD1 (6 bases). Germline V CDR1 and CDR2: LNHDA, SQIVND (reference sequence). The CDR3 spans 15 residues. V was pared by 7 bases and J by 2 bases, with 17 bases between. This CDR3 is CASIPRQGQNYGYTF. The CDR3 nucleotides are TGTGCCAGTATACCACGGCAGGGGCAGAACTATGGCTACACCTTC. Filled out from reference TRBV19 and TRBJ1-2, the complete variable domain reads DGGITQSPKYLFRKEGQNVTLSCEQNLNHDAMYWYRQDPGQGLRLIYYSQIVNDFQKGDIAEGYSVSREKKESFPLTVTSAQKNPTAFYLCASIPRQGQNYGYTFGSGTRLTVV.

This rearrangement joins TRBV19 to TRBJ1-2, with 7 nucleotides matching TRBD1. V trimming: 6 bases; J trimming: 8 bases; junction bases outside the gene matches: 18. CDR1 and CDR2 (germline): LNHDA, SQIVND (reference sequence). The CDR3 length is 16 residues. CDR3 amino acids: CASSTLVGQAIRGYTF. The CDR3 DNA follows: TGTGCCAGTAGCACCCTCGTCGGACAGGCCATCCGGGGCTACACCTTC.

The rearrangement links TRBV20-1 to TRBJ1-1; tentatively, D is TRBD1 (6 bases). The CDR3 is 14 residues long. The V gene lost 0 bases and the J gene lost 5 bases, with 13 bases spanning the gap. Germline CDR1 reads DFQATT; CDR2 reads SNEGSKA (reference sequence). This CDR3 reads CSARETGRGTEAFF. For the CDR3, the DNA is TGCAGTGCTAGAGAAACAGGGAGGGGGACTGAAGCTTTCTTT.

The CDR3 DNA follows: TGTGCCAGCAGCTCTGGGGACGCTCCCTACGAGCAGTACTTC. This translates into CASSSGDAPYEQYF. This chain links TRBV5-6 with TRBJ2-7; D might be TRBD1 or TRBD2, each matching 5 bases. This CDR3 has 14 amino acids. V was cut by 3 bases and J by 2 bases, with 12 bases left in between. The germline CDR1 and CDR2 sequences are SGHDT and YYEEEE.

V is TRBV27 and J is TRBJ2-6; 12 bases align to TRBD1. The germline V gene has CDR1 MNHEY and CDR2 SMNVEV (reference sequence). The CDR3 length is 18 residues. Losses at the gene ends were 7 bases for V and 3 bases for J; bases not matched to a gene: 10. CDR3 nucleotides: TGTGCCAGCACCCGGGGACAGGGGGCAGGGAATGGGGCCAACGTCCTGACTTTC. Translated: CASTRGQGAGNGANVLTF. The full variable domain, rest sourced from reference TRBV27 and TRBJ2-6, is EAQVTQNPRYLITVTGKKLTVTCSQNMNHEYMSWYRQDPGLGLRQIYYSMNVEVTDKGDVPEGYKVSRKEKRNFPLILESPSPNQTSLYFCASTRGQGAGNGANVLTFGAGSRLTVL.

The rearrangement links TRBV10-3 to TRBJ2-3; D is ambiguous. V gave up 0 bases and J gave up 14 bases, with 15 bases separating them. CDR3 size: 13 residues. Germline loops: CDR1 ENHRY, CDR2 SYGVKD. DNA of the CDR3: TGTGCCATCAGTGAGTCGAACGTTGCATTTCCGTATTTT. Amino acid sequence: CAISESNVAFPYF.

V and J are TRBV20-1 and TRBJ2-5; D ambiguous. The CDR3 has 12 amino acids. Trimming pared 1 base from V and 0 bases from J, leaving 3 bases between. Germline V gene lookup returns CDR1 DFQATT and CDR2 SNEGSKA (reference sequence). The CDR3 protein is CSARAYQETQYF. CDR3 DNA: TGCAGTGCTAGAGCGTACCAAGAGACCCAGTACTTC.

The chain links TRBV28 to TRBJ1-2; D is undetermined. There are 12 residues in the CDR3. Trimming cost V 8 bases and J 3 bases, with 10 bases left between them. Germline V gene lookup returns CDR1 MDHEN and CDR2 SYDVKM. The DNA for the CDR3 is TGTGCCAGCTCCCCGGGCGACTATGGCTACACCTTC. This gives the protein CASSPGDYGYTF.

This sequence joins TRBV19 and TRBJ1-5; D gene unclear. The germline gives CDR1 LNHDA, CDR2 SQIVND (reference sequence). CDR3 length: 15 amino acids. Trimming left V 6 bases short and J 0 bases short, with 12 bases between. The CDR3 sequence: CASRMVGISNQPQHF. The CDR3 region has the DNA TGTGCCAGTAGGATGGTGGGGATTAGCAATCAGCCCCAGCATTTT.

As DNA, the CDR3 is TGCGCCAGCACCGGGACAGGGTGGTGGGGAACTGAAGCTTTCTTT. Translation gives CASTGTGWWGTEAFF. V and J are TRBV5-1 and TRBJ1-1; 9 positions match TRBD1. Germline trimming cut 6 bases from V and 5 bases from J; bases unmatched to any gene: 11. The CDR3 consists of 15 residues. Germline CDR1 and CDR2: SGHRS and YFSETQ.